This record concerns one T cell receptor (beta chain) sequence. Its target is not known. The protocol was immunoSEQ multiplex PCR, while the TCRdb copy is restricted to in-frame clones and leaves out a portion. The sample includes 150,000 or so clones, more than 85% of them seen just once. This specimen comes from a study of lymphopenia after photon versus proton radiotherapy. In germline, CDR1 is MDHEN, CDR2 SYDVKM. V lost 5 bases and J 1 base, leaving 11 bases between the germline ends. CDR3 size: 14 residues. Broader study findings: After the lymphocyte nadir, photon-treated repertoires showed oligoclonal expansion, especially of CD8+ Temra cells. Better survival with proton therapy was suggested as possible, not demonstrated.

The source material was peripheral blood, sampled from a patient treated with photon-based radiotherapy. The sequence derives from a man aged 45-65 years with gastric cancer. V and J are TRBV28 and TRBJ2-5; tentative D call: TRBD2 (5 bases). CDR3 DNA sequence: TGTGCCAGCAGTCAAGCGGTGGCCCAAGAGACCCAGTACTTC. It translates to CASSQAVAQETQYF. The variable domain in full, completed from reference TRBV28 and TRBJ2-5, reads DVKVTQSSRYLVKRTGEKVFLECVQDMDHENMFWYRQDPGLGLRLIYFSYDVKMKEKGDIPEGYSVSREKKERFSLILESASTNQTSMYLCASSQAVAQETQYFGPGTRLLVL.